The text below deals with one T cell receptor (beta chain). Germline values: CDR1 MRHNA, CDR2 SNTAGT. V shed 6 bases, J shed 1 base, and the junction held 7 bases outside the gene matches. This CDR3 region has 15 residues. The data originate from a study of blood T cell repertoires in COVID-19. As for the study in general: There were acute and convalescent COVID-19 samples, and they came from the United States, Italy and Spain. T cells, B-cell-depleted T cells, or PBMCs supplied cDNA or gDNA.

Under the authors' procedure: Nucleated cell counts were estimated from reference gene primer amplification. Sequencing used immunoSEQ multiplex PCR; TCRdb keeps in-frame clones, though not all of them. V, J and clone size derive from that table, while D and trimming were established from the DNA sequence. This repertoire shows roughly 120,000 clones, over 75% found once; its top ten account for 28%. This clonotype originated in a man aged 65 to 79 with active or convalescent COVID-19. The rearrangement joins TRBV6-4 to TRBJ1-1; 8 bases fit TRBD1. Sequenced input: peripheral blood. In DNA, the CDR3 is TGTGCCAGCAGGGGACTTACAGGGGGGAACACTGAAGCTTTCTTT. It codes for CASRGLTGGNTEAFF.